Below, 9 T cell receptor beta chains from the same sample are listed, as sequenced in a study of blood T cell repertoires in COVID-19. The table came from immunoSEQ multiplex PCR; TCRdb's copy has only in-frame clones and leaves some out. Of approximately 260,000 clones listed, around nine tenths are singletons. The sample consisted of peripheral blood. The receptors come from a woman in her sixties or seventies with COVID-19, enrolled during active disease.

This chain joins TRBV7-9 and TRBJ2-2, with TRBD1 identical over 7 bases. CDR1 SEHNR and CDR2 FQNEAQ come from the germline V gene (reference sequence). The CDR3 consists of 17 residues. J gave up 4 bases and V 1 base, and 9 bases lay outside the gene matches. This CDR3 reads CASSLGSGTVVTGELFF. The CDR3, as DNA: TGTGCCAGCAGCTTAGGATCCGGGACAGTAGTCACCGGGGAGCTGTTTTTT.

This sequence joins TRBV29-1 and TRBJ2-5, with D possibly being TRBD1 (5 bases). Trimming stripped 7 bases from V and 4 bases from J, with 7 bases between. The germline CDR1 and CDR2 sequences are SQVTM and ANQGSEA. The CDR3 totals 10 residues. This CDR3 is CSGRAETQYF. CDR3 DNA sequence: TGCAGCGGCAGGGCAGAGACCCAGTACTTC.

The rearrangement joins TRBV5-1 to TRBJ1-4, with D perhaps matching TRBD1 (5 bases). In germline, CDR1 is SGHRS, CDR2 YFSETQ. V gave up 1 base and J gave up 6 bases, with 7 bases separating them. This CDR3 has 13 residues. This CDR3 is CASSLPGDEKLFF. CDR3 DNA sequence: TGCGCCAGCAGCTTGCCGGGGGATGAAAAACTGTTTTTT. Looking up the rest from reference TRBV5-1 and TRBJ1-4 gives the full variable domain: KAGVTQTPRYLIKTRGQQVTLSCSPISGHRSVSWYQQTPGQGLQFLFEYFSETQRNKGNFPGRFSGRQFSNSRSEMNVSTLELGDSALYLCASSLPGDEKLFFGSGTQLSVL.

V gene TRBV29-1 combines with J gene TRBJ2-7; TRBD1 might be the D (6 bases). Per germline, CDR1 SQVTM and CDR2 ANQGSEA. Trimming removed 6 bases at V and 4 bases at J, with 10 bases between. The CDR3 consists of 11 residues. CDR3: CSVGQYYEQYF. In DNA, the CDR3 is TGCAGCGTCGGACAGTATTACGAGCAGTACTTC.

The CDR3 DNA reads as TGTGCCAGCAGCTTCCAGGGGGCGGAGACTGAAGCTTTCTTT. As protein: CASSFQGAETEAFF. The V and J genes are TRBV7-9 and TRBJ1-1; 8 bases align to TRBD1. J was trimmed by 5 bases and V by 3 bases; bases with no gene match: 5. This CDR3 has 14 amino acids. Germline V CDR1 and CDR2: SEHNR, FQNEAQ (reference sequence). The entire variable domain, with the rest obtained from reference TRBV7-9 and TRBJ1-1, is as follows: DTGVSQNPRHKITKRGQNVTFRCDPISEHNRLYWYRQTLGQGPEFLTYFQNEAQLEKSRLLSDRFSAERPKGSFSTLEIQRTEQGDSAMYLCASSFQGAETEAFFGQGTRLTVV.

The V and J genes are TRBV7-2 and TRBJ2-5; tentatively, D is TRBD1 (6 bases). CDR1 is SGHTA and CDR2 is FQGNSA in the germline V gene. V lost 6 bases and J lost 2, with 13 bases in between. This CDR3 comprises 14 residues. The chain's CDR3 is CASRYTGIQETQYF. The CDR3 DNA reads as TGTGCCAGCAGATACACAGGGATACAAGAGACCCAGTACTTC.

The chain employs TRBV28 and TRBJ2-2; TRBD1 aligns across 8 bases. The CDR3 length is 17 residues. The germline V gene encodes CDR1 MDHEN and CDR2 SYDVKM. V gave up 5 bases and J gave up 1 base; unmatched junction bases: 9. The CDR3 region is CASSPLVQGVNTGELFF. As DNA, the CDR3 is TGTGCCAGCAGTCCCCTGGTACAGGGGGTGAACACCGGGGAGCTGTTTTTT.

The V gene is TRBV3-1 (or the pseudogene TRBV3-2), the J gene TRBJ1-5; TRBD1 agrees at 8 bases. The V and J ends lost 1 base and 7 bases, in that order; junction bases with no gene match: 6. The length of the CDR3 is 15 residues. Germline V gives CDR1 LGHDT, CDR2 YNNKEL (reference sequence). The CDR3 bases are TGTGCCAGCAGCCAAGGGCAGGGGGCGGGGCAGCCCCAGCATTTT. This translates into CASSQGQGAGQPQHF.

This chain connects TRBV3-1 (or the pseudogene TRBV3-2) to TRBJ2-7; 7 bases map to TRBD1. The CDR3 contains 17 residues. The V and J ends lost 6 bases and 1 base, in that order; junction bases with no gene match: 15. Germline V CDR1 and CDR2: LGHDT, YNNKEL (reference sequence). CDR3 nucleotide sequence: TGTGCCAGCAGAAAAGGACCACCGGGACAGAAGTCCTACGAGCAGTACTTC. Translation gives CASRKGPPGQKSYEQYF.